The present TCR beta chain was sequenced within a study of blood T cell repertoires in COVID-19 (dated by TCRdb to 2018 to 2021). Study-wide context: The collaborator samples originated in the United States, Italy and Spain and spanned the acute and convalescent phases of COVID-19. The prospective study material was composed of cDNA or gDNA derived from T cells, B-cell-depleted T cells, or PBMCs. Subjects who had been exposed to COVID-19, were actively infected with it, or had recovered from it provided the deeply sampled blood TCRbeta repertoires that made up the dataset. The repertoires were released in a freely available public database intended as a resource for research on the immune response to SARS-CoV-2. The samples were drawn from two sources: the first 160 participants of the ongoing ImmuneRACE study, and some 1,300 subjects contributed by 6 global collaborators. A de-identified subject ID, COVID-19 status, age in years and sex were almost always included in the sample metadata. Where HLA class I and class II types were available, the types were taken from metadata supplied by the sample provider, not from assay-based typing.

V sheds 5 bases and J sheds 1 base, leaving 15 bases between their ends. CDR1 and CDR2 were assigned from the germline V gene (reference sequence) as SEHNR and FQNEAQ. The cysteine opens and the phenylalanine closes a CDR3 of 16 amino acids. The entry retains the CDR3 DNA only, 48 bases that are in frame from base 1. TCRbeta CDR3 regions were amplified from genomic DNA by means of the immunoSEQ Assay, a bias-controlled multiplex PCR. In the paper's pipeline: The number of nucleated cells in each sample was estimated from the amplification of reference gene primers within the assay. To quantify the absolute abundance of each unique TCRbeta CDR3 rearrangement, sequence reads were collapsed and filtered. For each sample, productive Simpson clonality was calculated as the square root of Simpson's diversity index over productive rearrangements. In its TCRdb copy, this immuneACCESS table keeps in-frame sequences only and misses some clones. Where compared with another copy, unresolved V genes explain less than half of these, and the others have no known cause. The DNA gave D and trimming, while V, J and clone size come from that table. The sample table records under 80,000 clones; 88% of these occur just once. The ten largest clones take up about 1.3% of the sample.

Whole blood was collected in K2EDTA tubes by collaborating institutions according to the institutions' own protocols. Collaborator samples were shipped for TCRbeta analysis as frozen whole blood, isolated PBMCs, or DNA extracted from either sample type. General conclusions and limits of the study: The amount of clinical and demographic metadata varied by source and participant and was provided uncurated.

Notes on this clone: Its antigen has not been determined. Base-call qualities are not available, and no considerably larger clone is one nucleotide away.

The specimen was peripheral blood. Recombination linked TRBV7-9 to TRBJ2-1, with a tentative D gene TRBD2 over 6 matching bases. This TCR was recovered from a human donor in a cohort sampled during active COVID-19. The bases read TGTGCCAGCAGCCAAAGACTAGTAGGATCCTACAATGAGCAGTTCTTC. The translation is CASSQRLVGSYNEQFF.